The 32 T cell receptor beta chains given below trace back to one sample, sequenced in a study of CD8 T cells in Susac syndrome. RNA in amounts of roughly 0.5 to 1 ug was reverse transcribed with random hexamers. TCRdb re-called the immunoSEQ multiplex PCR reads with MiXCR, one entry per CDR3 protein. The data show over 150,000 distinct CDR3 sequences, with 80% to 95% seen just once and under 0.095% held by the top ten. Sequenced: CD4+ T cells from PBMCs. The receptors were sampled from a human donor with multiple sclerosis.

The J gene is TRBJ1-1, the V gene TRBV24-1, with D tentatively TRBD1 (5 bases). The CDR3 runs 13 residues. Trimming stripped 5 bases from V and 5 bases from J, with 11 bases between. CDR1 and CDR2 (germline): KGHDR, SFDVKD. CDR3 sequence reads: CATSVLWGTEAFF. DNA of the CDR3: TGTGCCACCAGTGTCTTATGGGGGACTGAAGCTTTCTTT.

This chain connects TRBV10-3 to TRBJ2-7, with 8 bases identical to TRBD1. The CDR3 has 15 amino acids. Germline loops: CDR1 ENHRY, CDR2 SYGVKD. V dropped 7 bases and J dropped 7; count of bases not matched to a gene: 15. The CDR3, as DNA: TGTGCCATCACACGCTCTCCGGACAGGGTGGGGGAGCAGTACTTC. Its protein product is CAITRSPDRVGEQYF.

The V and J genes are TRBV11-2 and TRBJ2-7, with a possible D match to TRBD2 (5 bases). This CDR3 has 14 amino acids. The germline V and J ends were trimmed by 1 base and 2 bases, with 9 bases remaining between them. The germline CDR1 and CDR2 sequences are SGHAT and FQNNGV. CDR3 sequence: CASSLGLAPYEQYF. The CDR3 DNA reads TGTGCCAGCAGCTTAGGCCTAGCTCCCTACGAGCAGTACTTC.

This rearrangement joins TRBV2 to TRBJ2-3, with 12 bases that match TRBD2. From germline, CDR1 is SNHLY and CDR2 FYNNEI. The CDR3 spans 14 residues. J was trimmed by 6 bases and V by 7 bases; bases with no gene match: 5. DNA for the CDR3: TGTGCCAGCACTCTAGCGGGGGGGAGGGATACGCAGTATTTT. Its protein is CASTLAGGRDTQYF.

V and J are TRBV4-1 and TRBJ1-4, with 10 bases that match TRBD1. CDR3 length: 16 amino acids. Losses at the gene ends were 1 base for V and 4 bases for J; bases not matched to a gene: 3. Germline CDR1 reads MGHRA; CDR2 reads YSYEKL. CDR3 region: CASSQGQGANNEKLFF. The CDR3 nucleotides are TGCGCCAGCAGCCAAGGACAGGGGGCGAATAATGAAAAACTGTTTTTT.

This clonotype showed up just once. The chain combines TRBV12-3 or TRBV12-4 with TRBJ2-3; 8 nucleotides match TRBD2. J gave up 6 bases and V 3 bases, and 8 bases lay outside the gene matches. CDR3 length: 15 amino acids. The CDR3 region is CASSFRAGGVDTQYF. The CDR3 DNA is TGTGCCAGCAGTTTTCGGGCGGGGGGTGTGGATACGCAGTATTTT.

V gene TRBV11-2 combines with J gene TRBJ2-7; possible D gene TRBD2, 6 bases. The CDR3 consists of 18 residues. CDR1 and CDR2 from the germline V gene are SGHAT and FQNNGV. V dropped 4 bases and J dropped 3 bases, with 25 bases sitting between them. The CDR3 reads CASSSRGGMKGINYEQYF. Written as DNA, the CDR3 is TGTGCCAGCAGCTCCCGCGGCGGGATGAAGGGCATCAACTACGAGCAGTACTTC.

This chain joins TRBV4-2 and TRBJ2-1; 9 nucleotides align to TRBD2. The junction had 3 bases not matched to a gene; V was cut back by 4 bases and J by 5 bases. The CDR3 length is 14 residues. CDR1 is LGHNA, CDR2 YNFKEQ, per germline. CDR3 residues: CASSPTSGDNEQFF. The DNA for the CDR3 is TGTGCCAGCAGCCCGACTAGCGGTGACAATGAGCAGTTCTTC.

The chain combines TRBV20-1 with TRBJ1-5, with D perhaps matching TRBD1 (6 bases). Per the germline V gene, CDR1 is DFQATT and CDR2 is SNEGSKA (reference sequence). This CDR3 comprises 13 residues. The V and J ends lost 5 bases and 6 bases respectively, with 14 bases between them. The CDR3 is CSARNRAGQPQHF. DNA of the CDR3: TGCAGTGCTCGCAACAGGGCGGGTCAGCCCCAGCATTTT.

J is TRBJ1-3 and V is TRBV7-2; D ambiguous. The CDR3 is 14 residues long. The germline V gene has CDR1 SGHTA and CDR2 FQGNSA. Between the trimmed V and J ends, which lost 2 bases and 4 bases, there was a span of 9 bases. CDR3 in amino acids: CASSLRFQGNTIYF. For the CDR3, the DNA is TGTGCCAGCAGCTTAAGGTTTCAGGGAAACACCATATATTTT.

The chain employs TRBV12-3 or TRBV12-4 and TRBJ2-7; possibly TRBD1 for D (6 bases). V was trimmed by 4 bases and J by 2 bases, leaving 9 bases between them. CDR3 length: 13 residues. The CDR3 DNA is TGTGCCAGCAGTTGGGACACGGCCTACGAGCAGTACTTC. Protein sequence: CASSWDTAYEQYF.

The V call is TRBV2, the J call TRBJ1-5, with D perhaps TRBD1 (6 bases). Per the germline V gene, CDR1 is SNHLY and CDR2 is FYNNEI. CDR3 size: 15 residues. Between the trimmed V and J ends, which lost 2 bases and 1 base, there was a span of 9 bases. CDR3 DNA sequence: TGTGCCAGCAGTGAATTGCAGGGGAGCAATCAGCCCCAGCATTTT. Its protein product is CASSELQGSNQPQHF.

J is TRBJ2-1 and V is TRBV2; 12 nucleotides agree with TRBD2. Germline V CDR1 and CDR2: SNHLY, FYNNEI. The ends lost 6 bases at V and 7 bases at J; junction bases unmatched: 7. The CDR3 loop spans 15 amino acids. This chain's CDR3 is CASRIGTSGLNEQFF. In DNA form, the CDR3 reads TGTGCCAGCAGGATAGGGACTAGCGGGTTGAATGAGCAGTTCTTC.

CDR3 in DNA: TGTGCCAGCGCTCGGGACACGAGACCCTACGAGCAGTACTTC. Protein sequence: CASARDTRPYEQYF. This chain uses TRBV25-1 with TRBJ2-7; D is perhaps TRBD1 (6 bases). The CDR3 is made up of 14 amino acids. V lost 8 bases, J lost 2 bases, and 16 bases lay in between. From germline, CDR1 is MGHDK and CDR2 SYGVNS.

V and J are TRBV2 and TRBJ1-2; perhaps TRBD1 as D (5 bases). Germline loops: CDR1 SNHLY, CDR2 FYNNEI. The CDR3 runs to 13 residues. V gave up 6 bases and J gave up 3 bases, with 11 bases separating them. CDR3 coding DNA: TGTGCCAGCAGCAGGGAATTGGACTATGGCTACACCTTC. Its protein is CASSRELDYGYTF.

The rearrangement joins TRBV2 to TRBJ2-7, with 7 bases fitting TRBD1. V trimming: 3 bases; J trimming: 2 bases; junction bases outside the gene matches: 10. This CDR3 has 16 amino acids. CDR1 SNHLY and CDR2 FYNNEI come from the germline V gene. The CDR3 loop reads CASSELSWDSTYEQYF. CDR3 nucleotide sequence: TGTGCCAGCAGTGAGCTTTCCTGGGACAGCACCTACGAGCAGTACTTC.

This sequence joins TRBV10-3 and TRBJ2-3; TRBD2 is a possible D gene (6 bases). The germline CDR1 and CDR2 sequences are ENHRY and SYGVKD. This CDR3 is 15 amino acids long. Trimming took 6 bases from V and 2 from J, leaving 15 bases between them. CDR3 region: CAIRGGPSYTDTQYF. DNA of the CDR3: TGTGCCATCAGGGGGGGACCGAGTTACACAGATACGCAGTATTTT.

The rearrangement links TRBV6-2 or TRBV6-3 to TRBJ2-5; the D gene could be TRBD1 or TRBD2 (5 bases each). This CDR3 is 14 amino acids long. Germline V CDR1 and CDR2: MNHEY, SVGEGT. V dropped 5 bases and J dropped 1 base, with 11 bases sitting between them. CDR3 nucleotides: TGTGCCAGCAGTCAGGGACGCCGCCAAGAGACCCAGTACTTC. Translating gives CASSQGRRQETQYF.

CDR3 DNA: TGTGCCAGTAGTCCTCGGGGATTGGTCTACACTGAAGCTTTCTTT. Translated, it gives CASSPRGLVYTEAFF. This sequence joins TRBV19 and TRBJ1-1; D call uncertain. V was cut by 5 bases and J by 3 bases, with 16 bases left in between. Germline V gene data show CDR1 as LNHDA and CDR2 as SQIVND (reference sequence). The CDR3 sequence is 15 residues long.

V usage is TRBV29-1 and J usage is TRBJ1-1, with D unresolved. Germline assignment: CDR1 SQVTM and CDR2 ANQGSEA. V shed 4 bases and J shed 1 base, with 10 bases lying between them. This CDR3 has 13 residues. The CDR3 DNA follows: TGCAGCGTTGCAAAGGGAGGGAACACTGAAGCTTTCTTT. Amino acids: CSVAKGGNTEAFF.

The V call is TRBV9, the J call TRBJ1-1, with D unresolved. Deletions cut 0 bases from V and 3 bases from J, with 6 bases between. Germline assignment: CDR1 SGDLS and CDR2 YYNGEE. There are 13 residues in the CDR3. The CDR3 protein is CASSVEVHTEAFF. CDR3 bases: TGTGCCAGCAGCGTAGAGGTACACACTGAAGCTTTCTTT. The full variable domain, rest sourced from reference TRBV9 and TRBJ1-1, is DSGVTQTPKHLITATGQRVTLRCSPRSGDLSVYWYQQSLDQGLQFLIQYYNGEERAKGNILERFSAQQFPDLHSELNLSSLELGDSALYFCASSVEVHTEAFFGQGTRLTVV.

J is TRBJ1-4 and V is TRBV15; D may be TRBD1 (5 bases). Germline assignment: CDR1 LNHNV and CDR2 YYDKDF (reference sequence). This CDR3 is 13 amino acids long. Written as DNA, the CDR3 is TGTGCTACCTCCCGGGGGTCTAATGAAAAACTGTTTTTT. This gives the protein CATSRGSNEKLFF.

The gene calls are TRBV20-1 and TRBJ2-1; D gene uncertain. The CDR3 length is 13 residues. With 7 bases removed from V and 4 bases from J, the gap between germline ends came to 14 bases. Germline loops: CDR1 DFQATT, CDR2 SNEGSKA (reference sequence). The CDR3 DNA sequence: TGCAGTGTCAACGTCGGGCTTTACAATGAGCAGTTCTTC. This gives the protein CSVNVGLYNEQFF.

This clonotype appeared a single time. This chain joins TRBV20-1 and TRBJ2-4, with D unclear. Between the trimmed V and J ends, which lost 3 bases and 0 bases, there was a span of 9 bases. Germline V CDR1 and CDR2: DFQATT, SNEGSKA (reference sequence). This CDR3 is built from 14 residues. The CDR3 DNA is TGCAGTGCTAGGGAAGGCGTAGCCAAAAACATTCAGTACTTC. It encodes CSAREGVAKNIQYF.

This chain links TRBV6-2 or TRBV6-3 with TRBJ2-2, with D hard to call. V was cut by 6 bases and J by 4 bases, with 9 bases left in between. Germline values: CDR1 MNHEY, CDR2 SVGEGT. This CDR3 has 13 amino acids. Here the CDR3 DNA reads TGTGCCAGCAGATTAGTGGGCACCGGGGAGCTGTTTTTT. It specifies CASRLVGTGELFF.

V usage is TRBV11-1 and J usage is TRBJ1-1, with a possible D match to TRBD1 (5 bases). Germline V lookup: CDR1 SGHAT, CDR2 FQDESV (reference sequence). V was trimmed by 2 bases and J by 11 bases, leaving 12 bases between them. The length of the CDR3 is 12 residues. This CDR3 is CASSLLGTLAFF. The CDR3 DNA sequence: TGTGCCAGCAGCTTATTAGGGACGTTGGCTTTCTTT.

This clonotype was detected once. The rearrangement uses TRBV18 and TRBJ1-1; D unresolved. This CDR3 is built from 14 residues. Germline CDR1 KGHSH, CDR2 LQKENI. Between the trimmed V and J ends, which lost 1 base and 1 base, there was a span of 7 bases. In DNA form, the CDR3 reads TGTGCCAGCTCACCACTAGGGCAGAACACTGAAGCTTTCTTT. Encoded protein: CASSPLGQNTEAFF.

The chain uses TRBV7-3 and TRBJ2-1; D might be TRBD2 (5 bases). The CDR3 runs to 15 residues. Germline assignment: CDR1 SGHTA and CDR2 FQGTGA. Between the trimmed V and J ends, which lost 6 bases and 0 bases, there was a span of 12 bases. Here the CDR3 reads CASSSRGFSYNEQFF. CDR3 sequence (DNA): TGTGCCAGCAGTTCCCGGGGTTTCTCCTACAATGAGCAGTTCTTC.

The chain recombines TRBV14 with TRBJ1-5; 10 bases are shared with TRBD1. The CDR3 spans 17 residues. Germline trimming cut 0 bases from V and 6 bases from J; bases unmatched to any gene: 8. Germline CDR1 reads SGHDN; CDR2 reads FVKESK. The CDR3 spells CASSQDRDRGLCQPQHF. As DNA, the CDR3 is TGTGCCAGCAGCCAAGATCGGGACAGGGGACTCTGTCAGCCCCAGCATTTT.

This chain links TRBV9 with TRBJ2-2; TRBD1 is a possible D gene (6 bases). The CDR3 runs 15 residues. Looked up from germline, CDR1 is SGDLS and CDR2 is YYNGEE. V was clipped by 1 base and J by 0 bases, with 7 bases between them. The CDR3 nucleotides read TGTGCCAGCAGCGTACGACAGGCGAACACCGGGGAGCTGTTTTTT. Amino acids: CASSVRQANTGELFF.

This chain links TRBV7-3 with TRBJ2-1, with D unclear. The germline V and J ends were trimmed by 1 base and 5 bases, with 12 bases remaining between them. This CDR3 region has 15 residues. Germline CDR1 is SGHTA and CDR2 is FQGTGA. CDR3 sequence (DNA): TGTGCCAGCAGCTTAATATCGGCAGCCAACAATGAGCAGTTCTTC. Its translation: CASSLISAANNEQFF.

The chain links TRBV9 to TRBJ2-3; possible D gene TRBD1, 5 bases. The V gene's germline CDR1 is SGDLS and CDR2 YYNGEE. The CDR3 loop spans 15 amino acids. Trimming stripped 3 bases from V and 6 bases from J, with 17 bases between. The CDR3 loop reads CASSGFLRGSDTQYF. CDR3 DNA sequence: TGTGCCAGCAGCGGCTTTCTTAGGGGATCTGATACGCAGTATTTT.